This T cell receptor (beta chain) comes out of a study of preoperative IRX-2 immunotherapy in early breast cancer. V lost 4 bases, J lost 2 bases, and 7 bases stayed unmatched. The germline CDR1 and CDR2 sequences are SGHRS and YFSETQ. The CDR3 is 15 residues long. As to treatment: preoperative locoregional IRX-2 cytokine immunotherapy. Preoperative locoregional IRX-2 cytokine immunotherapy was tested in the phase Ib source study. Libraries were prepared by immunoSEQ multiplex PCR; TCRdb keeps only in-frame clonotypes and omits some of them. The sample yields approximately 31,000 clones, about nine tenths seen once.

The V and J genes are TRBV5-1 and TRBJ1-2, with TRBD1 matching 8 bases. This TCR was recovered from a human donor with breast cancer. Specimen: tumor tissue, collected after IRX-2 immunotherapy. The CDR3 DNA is TGCGCCAGCAGCCTGACAGGGGTGTCGAACTATGGCTACACCTTC. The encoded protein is CASSLTGVSNYGYTF. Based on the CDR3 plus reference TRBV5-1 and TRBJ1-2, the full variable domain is KAGVTQTPRYLIKTRGQQVTLSCSPISGHRSVSWYQQTPGQGLQFLFEYFSETQRNKGNFPGRFSGRQFSNSRSEMNVSTLELGDSALYLCASSLTGVSNYGYTFGSGTRLTVV.